The following is a T cell receptor beta chain sequence with its context. The V gene's germline CDR1 is SGHVS and CDR2 FNYEAQ. CDR3 length: 14 residues. Using a J-beta primer mix together with a sample-barcoded 5' primer, a second PCR was run for roughly 6 to 11 cycles. TCRdb re-called the 5' RACE reads with MiXCR, one entry per CDR3 protein. The profile covers some 780,000 distinct CDR3 sequences, with approximately 53% appearing a single time and 20% to 30% taken by the ten largest. This specimen comes from a study of blood T cells in healthy people across ages. The sequenced sample consisted of blood. This TCR was sampled from a man between 35 and 55 years old in good health. This chain uses TRBV7-6 with TRBJ2-1, with 7 bases identical to TRBD1. Judging by the DNA end, TRBJ2-7 fits better; the J call may be wrong. The CDR3 reads CASSLALTGPEQYF. Here the CDR3 DNA reads TGTGCCAGCAGCTTAGCCCTGACAGGGCCCGAGCAGTACTTC.